This T cell receptor beta chain was identified during a study of T cell changes during pregnancy in multiple sclerosis. CDR3 length equals 14 residues. V was shortened by 5 bases and J by 0 bases, with 9 bases between the two germline ends. Per germline, CDR1 SGHAT and CDR2 FQNNGV. The repertoire was sequenced with immunoSEQ multiplex PCR; TCRdb's copy has only in-frame clones and lacks some. The table includes approximately 90,000 clones, over 90% detected once. This clone has just one count. V gene TRBV11-2 combines with J gene TRBJ2-3; D not certain. The clonotype was recovered from a female donor with multiple sclerosis, enrolled in a pregnancy study. Material: peripheral blood, obtained in the third trimester of pregnancy. DNA for the CDR3: TGTGCCAGCAGCCGCCCTAAGAGCACAGATACGCAGTATTTT. It translates to CASSRPKSTDTQYF.